This T cell receptor (beta chain) was obtained from a study of blood T cell repertoires in COVID-19. Study information: The United States, Italy and Spain supplied acute and convalescent COVID-19 samples. From T cells, B-cell-depleted T cells, or PBMCs came the material, which was cDNA or gDNA.

In the study's own analysis: Using reference gene primer amplification, nucleated cell counts were estimated. Only in-frame clones appear in the TCRdb table, and some are missing; sequencing was by immunoSEQ multiplex PCR. From that table come the V and J calls and clone size; the DNA was used to work out D and trimming. The table has about 98,000 clones, 65% to 90% seen once; the top ten hold about 11%. V shed 0 bases, J shed 4 bases, and the junction held 2 bases outside the gene matches. Per germline, CDR1 SGHRS and CDR2 YFSETQ. The CDR3 runs 14 residues. Material for sequencing was peripheral blood. The rearrangement uses TRBV5-1 and TRBJ1-1, with 8 bases aligning to TRBD1. The origin of this receptor is a man in his 70s with active or convalescent COVID-19. CDR3 sequence reads: CASSLGQGFTEAFF. CDR3 DNA sequence: TGCGCCAGCAGCTTGGGACAGGGGTTCACTGAAGCTTTCTTT. Full variable domain (missing parts from reference TRBV5-1 and TRBJ1-1): KAGVTQTPRYLIKTRGQQVTLSCSPISGHRSVSWYQQTPGQGLQFLFEYFSETQRNKGNFPGRFSGRQFSNSRSEMNVSTLELGDSALYLCASSLGQGFTEAFFGQGTRLTVV.